This is a list of T cell receptor beta chains from one sample in a study of blood T cell repertoires in COVID-19. TCRdb keeps only in-frame clones here, not all; method: immunoSEQ multiplex PCR. Here the sample spans 25,000 to 30,000 clones, roughly 90% being singletons. What was sequenced was peripheral blood. These TCRs come from a human donor in a cohort sampled during active COVID-19. Each CDR3 is given without its conserved first and last residue. Clone size is given for some rows only: seen once, a few or many times, or a class if the clone is expanded.

few	TRBV2	ASSEARTGPKNIQY
NA	TRBV6-5	ASSSDRTSGGAPLF
NA	TRBV6-4	ASSQAPGSDEQF
once	TRBV5-4	ASSKGQPYEQY
NA	TRBV6-5	ASSAGTGADNEQF
NA	TRBV7-2	ASSLDGQAGLEAF
NA	TRBV11-3	ASSLGLAGGQLRETQY
NA	TRBV27	ASSSPSGGEGKKTQY
NA	TRBV6-4	ASSESDRGPGEAF
NA	TRBV6-5	ATSSAGMGYGQY
NA	TRBV7-9	ASSPRGPDTQY
NA	TRBV5-1	ASNFGQFEAF
NA	TRBV27	ASSPGQPVTGNTIY
once	TRBV9	ASSKGLPSTDTQY
NA	TRBV6-2/TRBV6-3	ASSSGIAGESYEEQF
NA	TRBV3-1/TRBV3-2	ASSQIAGGPRDTQY
NA	TRBV30	AWSSIRTGISYEQY
NA	TRBV7-2	ASSILYEQY
NA	TRBV4-1	ASSQGVVSSGANVLT
NA	TRBV15	ATSRAGRGRRNEQF
NA	TRBV3-1/TRBV3-2	ASSDSPGGNTIY
NA	TRBV30	AWRDRLAPMETQY
NA	TRBV7-3	ASSPDSGGTDTQY
NA	TRBV7-6	ASSPGQDLVNTEAF
NA	TRBV9	ASSVDTTDTQY
NA	TRBV15	ATSRVEKNTEAF
NA	TRBV24-1	ATSGPGQGGYEQF
NA	TRBV6-6	ASTNPGQGAVGYT
NA	TRBV10-1	ASSEDRGEAF